This TCR beta chain was retrieved from a study of T-cell memory formation after mild COVID-19. Findings and caveats of the study: From day 15 to 85, contracting clones were balanced between CD4 and CD8, whereas later expanders leaned toward CD4+.

TCRdb recomputed calls from the 5' RACE reads with MiXCR, one row per CDR3 protein. The repertoire holds under 550,000 distinct CDR3 sequences, 15% to 20% seen once, with 9% to 15% in the top ten. This CDR3 is built from 15 residues. V was cut by 5 bases and J by 2 bases, with 10 bases left in between. As to this clonotype: What it recognizes is unknown.

The specimen sequenced was PBMCs or a T cell subset sorted from them (not recorded which). The TCR sequence derives from an adult woman who had mild COVID-19 (a few samples of this study predate the infection). Cell type and time point are not known. The chain joins TRBV12-3 or TRBV12-4 to TRBJ2-6; perhaps TRBD1 as D (6 bases). The CDR3 nucleotides are TGTGCCAGCAGTGGTCCAGGGGCTGGGGCCAACGTCCTGACTTTC. As protein: CASSGPGAGANVLTF.